This TCR beta chain was obtained from a study of CD8 T cells in Susac syndrome. Study-wide background: There were Susac syndrome patients who were therapy-naive at blood draw, others on corticosteroids, and others on intravenous immunoglobulin alone.

Bulk CD8+ and CD4+ cells came from magnetic negative isolation; CD8+ TEMRA by FACS. The CDR3 sequence is 12 residues long. The V and J ends lost 0 bases and 5 bases respectively, with 4 bases between them. CDR1 and CDR2 from the germline V gene are MNHEY and SVGEGT. The RNA input was roughly 0.45 to 1 ug, and it was reverse transcribed with random hexamers. MiXCR, applied by TCRdb to the immunoSEQ multiplex PCR reads, yields one record per CDR3 protein. The table records 150,000 to 200,000 distinct CDR3 sequences, around 94% of them present only once. The sequencing input was CD4+ T cells from PBMCs. The chain uses TRBV6-2 or TRBV6-3 and TRBJ2-5; D gene uncertain. The sequence was obtained from a human donor with Susac syndrome. The CDR3 region is CASSYSDETQYF. The DNA for the CDR3 is TGTGCCAGCAGTTACTCGGATGAGACCCAGTACTTC.